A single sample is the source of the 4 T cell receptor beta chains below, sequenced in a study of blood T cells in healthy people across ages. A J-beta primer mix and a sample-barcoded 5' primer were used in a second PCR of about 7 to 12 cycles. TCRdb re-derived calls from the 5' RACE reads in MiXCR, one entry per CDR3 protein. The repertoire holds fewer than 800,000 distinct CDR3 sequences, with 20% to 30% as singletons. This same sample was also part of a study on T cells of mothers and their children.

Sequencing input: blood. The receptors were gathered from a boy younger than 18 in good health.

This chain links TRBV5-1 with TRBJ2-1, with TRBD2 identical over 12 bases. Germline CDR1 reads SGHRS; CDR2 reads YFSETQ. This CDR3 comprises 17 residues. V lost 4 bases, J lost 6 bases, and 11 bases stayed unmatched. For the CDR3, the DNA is TGCGCCAGCAGCGGGGGACTAGCGGGTGGTTCGGGCAATGAGCAGTTCTTC. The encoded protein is CASSGGLAGGSGNEQFF. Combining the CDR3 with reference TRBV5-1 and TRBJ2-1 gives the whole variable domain KAGVTQTPRYLIKTRGQQVTLSCSPISGHRSVSWYQQTPGQGLQFLFEYFSETQRNKGNFPGRFSGRQFSNSRSEMNVSTLELGDSALYLCASSGGLAGGSGNEQFFGPGTRLTVL.

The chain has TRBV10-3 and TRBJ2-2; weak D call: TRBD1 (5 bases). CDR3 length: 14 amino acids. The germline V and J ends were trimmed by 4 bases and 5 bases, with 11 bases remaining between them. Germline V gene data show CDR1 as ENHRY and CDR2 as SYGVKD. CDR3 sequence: CAISGAGLTGELFF. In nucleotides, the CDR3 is TGTGCCATCAGTGGGGCAGGGTTGACCGGGGAGCTGTTTTTT.

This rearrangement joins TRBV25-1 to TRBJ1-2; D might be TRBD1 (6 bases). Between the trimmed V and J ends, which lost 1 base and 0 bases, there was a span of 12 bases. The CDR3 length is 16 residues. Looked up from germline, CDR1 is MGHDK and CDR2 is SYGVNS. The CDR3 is CASSESGARTNYGYTF. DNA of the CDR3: TGTGCCAGCAGTGAATCAGGGGCGCGAACTAACTATGGCTACACCTTC.

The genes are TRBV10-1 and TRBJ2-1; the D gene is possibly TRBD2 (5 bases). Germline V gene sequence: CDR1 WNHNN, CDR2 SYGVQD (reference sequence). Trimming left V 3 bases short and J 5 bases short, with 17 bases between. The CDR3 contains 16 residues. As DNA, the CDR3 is TGCGCCAGCAGTGATCACCTAGCCCCCCACCACAATGAGCAGTTCTTC. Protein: CASSDHLAPHHNEQFF.